These T cell receptor beta chains were read from a single sample in a study of T cell responses to AZD1222 COVID-19 vaccine. Generated by immunoSEQ multiplex PCR, the TCRdb table keeps only in-frame clones and is missing some. The sample consists of 100,000 to 150,000 clones, under 90% of them appearing once. Sequenced here: peripheral blood, sampled on day 0 of AZD1222 vaccination. The receptors shown here come from an adult in good health. The CDR3 runs from the conserved cysteine through the conserved F or W.

V	length	J	CDR3
TRBV2	14	TRBJ2-3	CASNDRGATDTQYF
TRBV3-1/TRBV3-2	15	TRBJ1-1	CASSHLGRGNTEAFF
TRBV6-5	12	TRBJ1-1	CASRGGLLGAFF
TRBV7-9	14	TRBJ2-1	CASSGIAGYNEQFF
TRBV28	17	TRBJ2-1	CASSLLSKGSRNNEQFF
TRBV4-2	15	TRBJ1-5	CASSQGDNSNQPQHF
TRBV14	15	TRBJ2-7	CASSQFLGRGDEQYF
TRBV7-2	12	TRBJ1-5	CASMFSNQPQHF
TRBV5-6	16	TRBJ1-3	CASSLQGAGTGNTIYF
TRBV18	14	TRBJ1-1	CASSPLTANTEAFF
TRBV24-1	14	TRBJ2-7	CATSDPRNVYEQYF
TRBV6-5	14	TRBJ1-3	CASSAGSSGNTIYF
TRBV9	13	TRBJ2-1	CASSVDTRDEQFF
TRBV5-5	13	TRBJ1-1	CASSLVVGTEAFF
TRBV4-1	14	TRBJ1-3	CASSPWRSGNTIYF
TRBV19	14	TRBJ1-6	CASSIRPDGSPLHF
TRBV28	14	TRBJ1-1	CASSFLGSWAEAFF
TRBV18	15	TRBJ1-1	CASSPGLQRDTEAFF
TRBV11-2	13	TRBJ1-2	CASALAGGLGYTF
TRBV19	11	TRBJ1-1	CATMGWTEAFF
TRBV11-2	15	TRBJ2-5	CASSRETGTKETQYF
TRBV9	13	TRBJ1-1	CASSTQGGTEAFF
TRBV19	18	TRBJ1-1	CASSIQPGQGGFRTEAFF
TRBV7-2	14	TRBJ1-2	CASRRTGGDYGYTF
TRBV24-1	13	TRBJ2-3	CATSSGGTDTQYF
TRBV29-1	13	TRBJ1-1	CSVERTRNTEAFF
TRBV7-9	13	TRBJ1-5	CASSYWSNQPQHF
TRBV4-2	15	TRBJ2-4	CASSLQRGAENIQYF
TRBV9	14	TRBJ2-3	CASSPQVGTDTQYF
TRBV12-3/TRBV12-4	13	TRBJ1-2	CASSVGRGYGYTF
TRBV19	14	TRBJ1-1	CASSTSRGAGEAFF
TRBV28	14	TRBJ2-7	CASSLGGGPYEQYF
TRBV27	14	TRBJ2-3	CASSITTGTDTQYF
TRBV7-2	13	TRBJ1-5	CASSSDRFQPQHF
TRBV11-3	14	TRBJ1-3	CASSAGLSGNTIYF
TRBV29-1	14	TRBJ2-7	CSALRQGDFYEQYF
TRBV7-3	15	TRBJ2-1	CASSASGTVYNEQFF
TRBV19	16	TRBJ1-2	CASSIPWQGPNYGYTF
TRBV18	16	TRBJ1-4	CASSLTLGASNEKLFF
TRBV10-3	13	TRBJ1-4	CAIQGGANEKLFF
TRBV6-2/TRBV6-3	17	TRBJ1-5	CASSSGGSFLGNQPQHF
TRBV18	13	TRBJ1-1	CASSPGQGTEAFF
TRBV2	13	TRBJ1-1	CASSEEQFTEAFF
TRBV11-3	14	TRBJ1-6	CASSQSAQNSPLHF
TRBV12-3/TRBV12-4	13	TRBJ2-7	CASSLDSGAEQYF
TRBV4-1	15	TRBJ1-2	CASSHTDSLTLGWTF
TRBV5-5	15	TRBJ1-2	CASSLGPGRLYGYTF
TRBV28	12	TRBJ1-1	CASSFRWTEAFF
TRBV19	17	TRBJ2-2	CASTEPRSTPNTGELFF
TRBV29-1	14	TRBJ1-1	CSVGGPPKRTEAFF
TRBV6-6	16	TRBJ2-7	CASSYNRLAVSYEQYF
TRBV19	13	TRBJ2-5	CASSIPGRETQYF
TRBV5-6	17	TRBJ2-1	CASSPGLAGAWDNEQFF
TRBV5-8	15	TRBJ1-6	CASSLARVEGSPLHF
TRBV11-2	18	TRBJ1-2	CASSLVSPASRTGYGYTF
TRBV5-1	15	TRBJ2-1	CASSLLAAAYNEQFF
TRBV15	13	TRBJ1-4	CATFLPGTEKLFF
TRBV6-1	14	TRBJ1-1	CASSEGWSNTEAFF
TRBV10-3	15	TRBJ1-1	CAILRERSTNTEAFF
TRBV5-3	16	TRBJ2-3	CARSLAGASGTDTQYF